Presented here are 15 T cell receptor beta chains from one specimen sequenced in a study of blood T cell repertoires in COVID-19. Profiled with immunoSEQ multiplex PCR; TCRdb holds only in-frame clones, not every one. Here the sample spans 190,000 or so clones, roughly 89% being singletons. Source material: peripheral blood. Receptor source: a woman aged 18-29 years who had recovered from COVID-19.

The chain joins TRBV3-1 (or the pseudogene TRBV3-2) to TRBJ1-2; D gene uncertain. The germline gives CDR1 LGHDT, CDR2 YNNKEL (reference sequence). This CDR3 has 12 residues. With 0 bases removed from V and 8 bases from J, the gap between germline ends came to 7 bases. Here the CDR3 DNA reads TGTGCCAGCAGCCAAGATTGGGCCGGCTACACCTTC. It yields the protein CASSQDWAGYTF.

The chain couples TRBV21-1 to TRBJ1-3. TRBV21-1 is listed as a pseudogene. CDR3 length: 18 amino acids. The CDR3 reads CASSKKVIVRISGNTIYF. The CDR3 nucleotides read TGTGCCAGCAGCAAAAAGGTCATCGTGAGGATCTCTGGAAACACCATATATTTT.

The chain uses TRBV18 and TRBJ2-6, with 11 bases lining up with TRBD1. Trimming took 2 bases from V and 0 from J; bases not matched to a gene: 0. CDR3 length: 17 amino acids. Germline V gene sequence: CDR1 KGHSH, CDR2 LQKENI. CDR3 protein: CASSPGTGGSGANVLTF. Here the CDR3 DNA reads TGTGCCAGCTCACCAGGGACAGGGGGCTCTGGGGCCAACGTCCTGACTTTC. The full variable domain, in which reference TRBV18 and TRBJ2-6 provide the parts outside the CDR3, is NAGVMQNPRHLVRRRGQEARLRCSPMKGHSHVYWYRQLPEEGLKFMVYLQKENIIDESGMPKERFSAEFPKEGPSILRIQQVVRGDSAAYFCASSPGTGGSGANVLTFGAGSRLTVL.

This clone was counted many times. This chain uses TRBV7-8 with TRBJ2-7; the D gene is possibly TRBD1 (6 bases). The CDR3 totals 15 residues. CDR1 SGHVS and CDR2 FQNEAQ come from the germline V gene. Trimming cost V 6 bases and J 0 bases, with 15 bases left between them. The CDR3 loop is CASSNPLTGSYEQYV. The CDR3 bases are TGTGCCAGCAGTAACCCGTTGACAGGCTCCTACGAGCAGTACGTC.

The V call is TRBV13, the J call TRBJ2-2; the D gene is possibly TRBD2 (6 bases). Trimming took off 0 bases at V and 13 bases at J, with 9 bases between the two ends. The CDR3 consists of 12 residues. CDR1 and CDR2 (germline): PRHDT, FYEKMQ (reference sequence). CDR3 region: CASSLGREVLFF. In DNA, the CDR3 is TGTGCCAGCAGCTTAGGGCGGGAAGTGCTGTTTTTT.

The rearrangement uses TRBV5-1 and TRBJ2-3; 10 nucleotides align to TRBD2. This CDR3 region has 14 residues. In germline, CDR1 is SGHRS, CDR2 YFSETQ. The ends lost 6 bases at V and 11 bases at J; junction bases unmatched: 12. The CDR3 DNA sequence: TGCGCCAGCACGGGGGATAGCGGGAGGTGGATGCAGTATTTT. Translating gives CASTGDSGRWMQYF.

Only a few counts were recorded for this clone. The chain employs TRBV5-6 and TRBJ2-7; 9 nucleotides match TRBD1. The germline V gene encodes CDR1 SGHDT and CDR2 YYEEEE. Unmatched junction bases numbered 7, after V lost 4 bases and J lost 2 bases. This CDR3 has 15 residues. The DNA for the CDR3 is TGTGCCAGCAGCCGCCGGACAGGGGTCACCTACGAGCAGTACTTC. It is translated as CASSRRTGVTYEQYF.

J is TRBJ2-7 and V is TRBV7-2; possible D gene TRBD2, 6 bases. This CDR3 has 13 amino acids. Per germline, CDR1 SGHTA and CDR2 FQGNSA. V lost 2 bases, J lost 8 bases, and 13 bases lay in between. The CDR3 protein is CASSLNPGDQQYV. The CDR3 DNA reads TGTGCCAGCAGCTTAAATCCGGGAGACCAGCAGTACGTC.

The chain combines TRBV5-5 with TRBJ2-5, with unresolved D. V gave up 0 bases and J gave up 4 bases, with 4 bases separating them. CDR1 is SGHKS, CDR2 YYEKEE, per germline (reference sequence). The CDR3 length is 12 residues. CDR3 DNA sequence: TGTGCCAGCAGCTTGGCGGGAGAGACCCAGTACTTC. Translating it yields CASSLAGETQYF. Drawing the rest from reference TRBV5-5 and TRBJ2-5, the complete variable domain is DAGVTQSPTHLIKTRGQQVTLRCSPISGHKSVSWYQQVLGQGPQFIFQYYEKEERGRGNFPDRFSARQFPNYSSELNVNALLLGDSALYLCASSLAGETQYFGPGTRLLVL.

The CDR3 nucleotides are TGTGCCACCTCCCAGGGGTTATACGAGCAGTACGTC. Translating gives CATSQGLYEQYV. The V call is TRBV28, the J call TRBJ2-7; maybe TRBD1 (6 bases). Deletions cut 10 bases from V and 4 bases from J, with 14 bases between. This CDR3 spans 12 amino acids. Germline CDR1 reads MDHEN; CDR2 reads SYDVKM.

The chain employs TRBV29-1 and TRBJ2-1; TRBD1 matches 11 bases. V was clipped by 0 bases and J by 9 bases; unmatched bases: 10. The CDR3 is 16 amino acids. Germline V gene data show CDR1 as SQVTM and CDR2 as ANQGSEA. In nucleotides, the CDR3 is TGCAGCGTTGAAGATTATTCCGGGACAGGGGGGAGTGAGCAGTTCTTC. Amino acids: CSVEDYSGTGGSEQFF.

The chain employs TRBV27 and TRBJ1-2, with 9 bases lining up with TRBD1. Germline values: CDR1 MNHEY, CDR2 SMNVEV (reference sequence). The CDR3 totals 15 residues. The junction had 10 bases not matched to a gene; V was cut back by 4 bases and J by 7 bases. CDR3 protein: CASSSPGTGLFGYTF. CDR3 coding DNA: TGTGCCAGCAGTTCCCCCGGGACAGGGTTGTTTGGCTACACCTTC.

This chain links TRBV2 with TRBJ2-3; 9 positions match TRBD1. Germline V CDR1 and CDR2: SNHLY, FYNNEI. The CDR3 length is 14 residues. Trimming cost V 4 bases and J 6 bases; bases outside gene matches: 5. CDR3 amino acids: CASSVRDRVDTQYF. The CDR3 region has the DNA TGTGCCAGCAGTGTACGGGACAGGGTCGATACGCAGTATTTT.

The chain combines TRBV29-1 with TRBJ1-2, with D perhaps matching TRBD1 (5 bases). The CDR3 consists of 12 residues. Trimming cost V 4 bases and J 3 bases, with 9 bases left between them. The germline V gene has CDR1 SQVTM and CDR2 ANQGSEA. Here the CDR3 DNA reads TGCAGCGTTGGATGGGGCGACTATGGCTACACCTTC. It encodes CSVGWGDYGYTF.

The rearrangement links TRBV4-1 to TRBJ2-7; 11 nucleotides agree with TRBD2. CDR3 size: 20 residues. J gave up 2 bases and V 0 bases, and 15 bases lay outside the gene matches. CDR1 and CDR2 from the germline V gene are MGHRA and YSYEKL. The CDR3 DNA reads TGCGCCAGCAGCCAAGATCTAACTAGCGGGGGAAAGTTTCTACCCTACGAGCAGTACTTC. This translates into CASSQDLTSGGKFLPYEQYF.